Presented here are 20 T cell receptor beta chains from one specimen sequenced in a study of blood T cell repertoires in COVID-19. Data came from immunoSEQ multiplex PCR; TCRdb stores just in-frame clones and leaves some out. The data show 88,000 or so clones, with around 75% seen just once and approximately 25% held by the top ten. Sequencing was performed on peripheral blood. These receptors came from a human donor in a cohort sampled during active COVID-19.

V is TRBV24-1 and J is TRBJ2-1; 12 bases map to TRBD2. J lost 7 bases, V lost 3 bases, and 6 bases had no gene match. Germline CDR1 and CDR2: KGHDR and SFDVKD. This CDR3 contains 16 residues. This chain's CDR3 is CATSDPSGRAMNEQFF. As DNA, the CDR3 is TGTGCCACCAGTGATCCTAGCGGGAGGGCCATGAATGAGCAGTTCTTC.

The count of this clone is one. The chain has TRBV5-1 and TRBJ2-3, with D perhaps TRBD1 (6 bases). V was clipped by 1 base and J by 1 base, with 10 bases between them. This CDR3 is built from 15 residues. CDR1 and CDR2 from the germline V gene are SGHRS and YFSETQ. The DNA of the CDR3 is TGCGCCAGCAGCTTGCAGGGGCCCCGCACAGATACGCAGTATTTT. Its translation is CASSLQGPRTDTQYF.

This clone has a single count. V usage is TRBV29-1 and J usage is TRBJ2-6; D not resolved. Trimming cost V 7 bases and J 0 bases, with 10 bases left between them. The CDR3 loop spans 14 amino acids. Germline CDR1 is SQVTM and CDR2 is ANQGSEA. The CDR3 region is CSALVSSGANVLTF. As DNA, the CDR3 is TGCAGCGCACTTGTGAGCTCTGGGGCCAACGTCCTGACTTTC.

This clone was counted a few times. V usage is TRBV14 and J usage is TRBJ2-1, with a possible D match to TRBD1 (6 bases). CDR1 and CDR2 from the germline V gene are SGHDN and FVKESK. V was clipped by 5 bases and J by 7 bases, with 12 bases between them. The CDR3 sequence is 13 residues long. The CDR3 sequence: CASSLNRENEQFF. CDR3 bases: TGTGCCAGCAGCTTGAACAGGGAAAATGAGCAGTTCTTC.

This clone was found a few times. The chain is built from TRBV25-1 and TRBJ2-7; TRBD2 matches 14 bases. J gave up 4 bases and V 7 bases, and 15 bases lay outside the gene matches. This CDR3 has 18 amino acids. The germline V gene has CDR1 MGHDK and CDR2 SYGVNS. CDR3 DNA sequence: TGTGCCAGCACCTCGGAGGGAGGGACTAGCGGGAGCAGATACGAGCAGTACTTC. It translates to CASTSEGGTSGSRYEQYF.

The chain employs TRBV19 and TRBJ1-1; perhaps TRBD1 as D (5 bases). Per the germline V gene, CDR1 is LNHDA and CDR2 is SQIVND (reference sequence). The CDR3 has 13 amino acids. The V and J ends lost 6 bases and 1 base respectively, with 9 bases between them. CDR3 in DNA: TGTGCCAGTAGATCGGGGGAGAACACTGAAGCTTTCTTT. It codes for CASRSGENTEAFF.

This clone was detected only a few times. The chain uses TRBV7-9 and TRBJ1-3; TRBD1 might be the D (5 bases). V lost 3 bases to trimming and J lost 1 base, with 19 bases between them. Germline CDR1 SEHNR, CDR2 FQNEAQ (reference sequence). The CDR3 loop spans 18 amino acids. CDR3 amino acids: CASSLDRLKGNSGNTIYF. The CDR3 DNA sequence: TGTGCCAGCAGCTTGGATCGGCTAAAGGGGAATTCTGGAAACACCATATATTTT.

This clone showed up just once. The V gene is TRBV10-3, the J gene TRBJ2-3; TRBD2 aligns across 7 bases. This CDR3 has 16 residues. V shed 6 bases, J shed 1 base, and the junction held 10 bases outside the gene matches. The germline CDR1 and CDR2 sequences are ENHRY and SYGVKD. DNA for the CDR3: TGTGCCATCAGCCGCGTCCTAGCGGACCGCACAGATACGCAGTATTTT. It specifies CAISRVLADRTDTQYF.

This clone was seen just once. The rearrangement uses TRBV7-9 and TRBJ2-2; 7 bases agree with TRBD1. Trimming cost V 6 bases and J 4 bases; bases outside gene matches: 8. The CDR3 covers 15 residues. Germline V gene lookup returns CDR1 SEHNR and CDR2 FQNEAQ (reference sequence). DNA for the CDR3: TGTGCCAGCAGGGAGACCGACAGGGTCACCGGGGAGCTGTTTTTT. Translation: CASRETDRVTGELFF.

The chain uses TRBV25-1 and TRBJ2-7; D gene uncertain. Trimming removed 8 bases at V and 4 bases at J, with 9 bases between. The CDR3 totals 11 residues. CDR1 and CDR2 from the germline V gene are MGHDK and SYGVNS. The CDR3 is CASGLGYEQYF. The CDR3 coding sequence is TGTGCCAGCGGTCTCGGTTACGAGCAGTACTTC.

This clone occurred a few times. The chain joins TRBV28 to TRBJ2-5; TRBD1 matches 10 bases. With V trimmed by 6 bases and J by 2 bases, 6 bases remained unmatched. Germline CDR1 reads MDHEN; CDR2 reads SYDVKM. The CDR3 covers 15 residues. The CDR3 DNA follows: TGTGCCAGCAGAACGGGACAGGGGCTACAAGAGACCCAGTACTTC. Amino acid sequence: CASRTGQGLQETQYF.

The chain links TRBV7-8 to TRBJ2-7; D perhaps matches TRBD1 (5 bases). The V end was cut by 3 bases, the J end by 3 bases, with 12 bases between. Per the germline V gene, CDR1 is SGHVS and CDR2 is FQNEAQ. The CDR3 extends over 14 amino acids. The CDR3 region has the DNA TGTGCCAGCAGCTTCCGTGGGGCGGACTACGAGCAGTACTTC. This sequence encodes CASSFRGADYEQYF.

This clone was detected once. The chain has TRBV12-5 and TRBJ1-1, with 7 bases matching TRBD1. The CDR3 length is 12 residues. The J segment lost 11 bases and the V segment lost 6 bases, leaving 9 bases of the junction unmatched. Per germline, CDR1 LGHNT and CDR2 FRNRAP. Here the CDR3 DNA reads TGTGCTAGTGGAGAACAGGGGTCGGTGGCTTTCTTT. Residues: CASGEQGSVAFF.

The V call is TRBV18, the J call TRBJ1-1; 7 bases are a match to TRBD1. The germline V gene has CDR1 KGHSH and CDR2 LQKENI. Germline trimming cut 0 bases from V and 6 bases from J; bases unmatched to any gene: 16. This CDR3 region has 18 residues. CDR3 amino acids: CASSPPRGTRGMTAEAFF. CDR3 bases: TGTGCCAGCTCACCACCGAGGGGAACCAGGGGGATGACAGCTGAAGCTTTCTTT.

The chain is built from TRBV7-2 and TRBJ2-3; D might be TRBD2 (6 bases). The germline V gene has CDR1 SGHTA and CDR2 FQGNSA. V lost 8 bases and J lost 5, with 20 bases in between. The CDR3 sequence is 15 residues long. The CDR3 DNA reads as TGTGCCAGCGGCGATTTCGCGGGATGGTTAGATACGCAGTATTTT. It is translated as CASGDFAGWLDTQYF.

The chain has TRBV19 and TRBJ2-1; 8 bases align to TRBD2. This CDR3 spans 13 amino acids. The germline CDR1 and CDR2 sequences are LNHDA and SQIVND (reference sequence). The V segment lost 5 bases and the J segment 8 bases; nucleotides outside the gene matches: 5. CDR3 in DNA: TGTGCCAGTAGTGGGAGCGGGAGATATGAGCAGTTCTTC. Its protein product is CASSGSGRYEQFF.

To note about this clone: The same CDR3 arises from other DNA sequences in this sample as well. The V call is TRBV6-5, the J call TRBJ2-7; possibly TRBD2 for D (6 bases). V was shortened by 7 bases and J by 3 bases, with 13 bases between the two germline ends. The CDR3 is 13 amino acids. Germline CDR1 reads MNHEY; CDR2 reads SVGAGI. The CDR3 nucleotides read TGTGCCAGCACCGGGACTGGACTCTACGAGCAGTACTTC. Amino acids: CASTGTGLYEQYF.

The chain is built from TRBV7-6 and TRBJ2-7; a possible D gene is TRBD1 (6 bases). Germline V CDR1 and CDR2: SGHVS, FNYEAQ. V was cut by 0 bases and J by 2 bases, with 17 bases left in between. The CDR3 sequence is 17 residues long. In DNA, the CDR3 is TGTGCCAGCAGCTTAGCGTTGGGGACAACCACTCCCTACGAGCAGTACTTC. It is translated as CASSLALGTTTPYEQYF.

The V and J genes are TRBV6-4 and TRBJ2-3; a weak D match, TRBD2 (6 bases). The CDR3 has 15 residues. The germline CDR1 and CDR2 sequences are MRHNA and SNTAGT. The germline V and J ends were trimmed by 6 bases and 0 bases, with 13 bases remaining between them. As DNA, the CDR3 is TGTGCCAGCAGCGCCCAGGGACTTAGCACAGATACGCAGTATTTT. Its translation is CASSAQGLSTDTQYF.

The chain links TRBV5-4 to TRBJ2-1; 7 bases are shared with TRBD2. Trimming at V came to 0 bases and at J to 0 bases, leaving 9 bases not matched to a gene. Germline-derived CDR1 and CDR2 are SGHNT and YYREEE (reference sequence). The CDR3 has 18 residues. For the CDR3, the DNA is TGTGCCAGCAGCTTGGGGGGAGGGGCGGGGAGCTCCTACAATGAGCAGTTCTTC. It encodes CASSLGGGAGSSYNEQFF.